This T cell receptor (beta chain) is from a study of blood T cell repertoires in COVID-19. Study details: Spain, Italy and the United States supplied samples that represented acute and convalescent COVID-19. PBMCs, B-cell-depleted T cells, or T cells were the source of the cDNA or gDNA that made up the material.

V trimming: 1 base; J trimming: 6 bases; junction bases outside the gene matches: 3. This CDR3 spans 14 amino acids. Germline CDR1 reads GTSNPN; CDR2 reads SVGIG (reference sequence). In the authors' workflow: Reference gene primer amplification in the assay estimated nucleated cell counts. The assay was immunoSEQ multiplex PCR, and TCRdb's table has in-frame clones only and misses some. V and J calls and clone size follow that table, whereas D and trimming were derived from the DNA. This table holds more than 95,000 clones, 83% found once. The sequenced sample consisted of peripheral blood. The clonotype originates from a man aged 25-45 years with acute or convalescent COVID-19. The chain recombines TRBV30 with TRBJ2-2; 9 bases align to TRBD2. The CDR3 DNA is TGTGCCTGGAGTGGCGGGGGGGCCTCCGGGGAGCTGTTTTTT. Its protein product is CAWSGGGASGELFF.